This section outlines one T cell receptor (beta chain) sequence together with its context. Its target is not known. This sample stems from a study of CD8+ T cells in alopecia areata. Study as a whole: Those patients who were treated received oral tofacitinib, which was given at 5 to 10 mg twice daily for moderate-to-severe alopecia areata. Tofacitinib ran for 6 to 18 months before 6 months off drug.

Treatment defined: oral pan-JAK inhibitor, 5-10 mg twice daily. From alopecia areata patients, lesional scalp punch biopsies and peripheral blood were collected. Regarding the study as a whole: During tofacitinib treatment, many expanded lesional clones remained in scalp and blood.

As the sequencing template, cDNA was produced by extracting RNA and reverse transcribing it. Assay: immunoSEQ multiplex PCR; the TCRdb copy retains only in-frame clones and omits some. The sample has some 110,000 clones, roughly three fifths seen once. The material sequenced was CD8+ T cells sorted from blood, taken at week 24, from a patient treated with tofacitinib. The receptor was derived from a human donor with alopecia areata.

Written as DNA, the CDR3 is TGCAGCGTTGTTTTGGGTATGGAAGCTTTCTTT. Translation gives CSVVLGMEAFF. This rearrangement joins TRBV29-1 to TRBJ1-1; D remains unclear. CDR1 is SQVTM, CDR2 ANQGSEA, per germline. V shed 4 bases and J shed 8 bases, with 11 bases lying between them. The CDR3 runs 11 residues.